This T cell receptor beta chain was profiled in a study of early T cells in non-severe SARS-CoV-2 infection. Study observations and caveats: Matches to VDJdb favored anti-spike CD8 responses and missed private and CD4 specificities.

Unique molecular identifiers tagged individual cDNA molecules. TCRdb fed the 5' RACE reads into MiXCR, producing one record per CDR3 protein. This table holds tens of thousands of distinct CDR3 sequences, approximately 17% found once. This clonotype has a handful of counts. Antigen specificity is unknown. The V gene lost 4 bases and the J gene lost 8 bases, with 9 bases spanning the gap. This CDR3 has 12 amino acids. V usage is TRBV12-3 or TRBV12-4 and J usage is TRBJ1-5; no firm D call. The material was whole blood, obtained at baseline. This clonotype was sampled from an adult who was a healthcare worker with PCR-confirmed SARS-CoV-2 infection or an uninfected control (not recorded which). CDR3 region: CASSSGVKPQHF. Written as DNA, the CDR3 is TGTGCCAGCAGTTCCGGCGTGAAGCCCCAGCATTTT.